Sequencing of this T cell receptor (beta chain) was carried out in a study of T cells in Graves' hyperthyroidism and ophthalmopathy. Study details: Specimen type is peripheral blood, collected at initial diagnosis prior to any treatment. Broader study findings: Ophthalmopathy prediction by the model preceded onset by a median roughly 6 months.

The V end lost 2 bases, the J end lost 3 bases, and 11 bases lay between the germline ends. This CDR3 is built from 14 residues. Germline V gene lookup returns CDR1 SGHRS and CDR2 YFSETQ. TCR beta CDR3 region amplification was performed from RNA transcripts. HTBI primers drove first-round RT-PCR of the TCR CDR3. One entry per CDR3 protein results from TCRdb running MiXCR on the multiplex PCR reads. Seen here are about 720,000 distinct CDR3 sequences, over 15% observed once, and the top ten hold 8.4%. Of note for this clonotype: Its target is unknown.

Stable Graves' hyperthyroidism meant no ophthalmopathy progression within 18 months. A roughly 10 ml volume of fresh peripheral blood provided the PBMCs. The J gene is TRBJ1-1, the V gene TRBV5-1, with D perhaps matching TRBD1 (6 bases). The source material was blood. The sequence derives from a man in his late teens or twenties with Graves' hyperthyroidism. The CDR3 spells CASSLGQFYTEAFF. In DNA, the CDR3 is TGCGCCAGCAGCTTAGGACAGTTCTACACTGAAGCTTTCTTT.